This T cell receptor (beta chain) was documented in a study of blood T cell repertoires in COVID-19. TCRdb keeps only in-frame clones here, not all; method: immunoSEQ multiplex PCR. Among over 200,000 clones listed, roughly 80% were seen once. The table lists this clone with a count of one. The CDR3 is 15 residues long. The specimen was peripheral blood. This clonotype originated in a human donor in a cohort sampled during active COVID-19. The chain is built from TRBV21-1 and TRBJ1-2; the table gives TRBD1 as D, unverified against the DNA. TRBV21-1 is classified as a pseudogene. The CDR3 DNA is TGTGCCAGCTGTAAAAGAGGTACAGGGGTCTATGGCTACACCTTC. Its translation is CASCKRGTGVYGYTF.